This T cell receptor beta chain was sequenced during a study of T cells in Graves' hyperthyroidism and ophthalmopathy. Using RNA transcripts as the source, TCR beta CDR3 regions were amplified. TCR CDR3 regions were first amplified by RT-PCR with HTBI primers. TCRdb re-derived calls from the multiplex PCR reads in MiXCR, one entry per CDR3 protein. This table holds about 160,000 distinct CDR3 sequences, just under 9.5% found once. Germline V lookup: CDR1 MNHEY, CDR2 SMNVEV (reference sequence). The germline V and J ends were trimmed by 5 bases and 3 bases, with 22 bases remaining between them. The CDR3 sequence is 17 residues long. This clonotype showed up many times. Uncontrolled infection, other autoimmune disease, pregnancy and lactation each barred patients from inclusion. Blood sampling occurred at first hyperthyroidism diagnosis, ahead of any ophthalmopathy symptoms.

This chain uses TRBV27 with TRBJ1-2; D is possibly TRBD1 (5 bases). This clonotype was sampled from a woman between 18 and 30 years old with Graves' hyperthyroidism that later progressed to Graves' ophthalmopathy. Sequenced input: blood. The CDR3 nucleotides are TGTGCCAGCAGTCCCACCGCGCAGGGCGCACTATACTATGGCTACACCTTC. This sequence encodes CASSPTAQGALYYGYTF.